Below, 18 T cell receptor beta chains from the same sample are listed, as sequenced in a study of blood T cells in healthy people across ages. PCR was performed a second time for about 7 to 12 cycles using a sample-barcoded 5' primer and a J-beta primer mix. MiXCR, run by TCRdb on the 5' RACE reads, gives a single entry per CDR3 protein. The table has around 780,000 distinct CDR3 sequences, roughly 24% seen once. This sample also appeared in a second study, on T cells of mothers and their children.

Sequenced input: blood. Receptors were obtained from a boy aged 5-17 years in good health.

The chain links TRBV29-1 to TRBJ2-7; TRBD2 matches 11 bases. This CDR3 is 14 amino acids long. The trim removed 8 bases at V and 4 bases at J, leaving 10 bases unmatched. CDR1 and CDR2 (germline): SQVTM, ANQGSEA. The CDR3 loop is CSCRSASGGYEQYF. The CDR3 coding sequence is TGCAGCTGCCGGTCGGCTAGCGGGGGGTACGAGCAGTACTTC.

The genes are TRBV12-3 or TRBV12-4 and TRBJ2-1; a weak D match, TRBD2 (6 bases). The CDR3 runs 15 residues. Between the trimmed V and J ends, which lost 3 bases and 3 bases, there was a span of 12 bases. CDR3 in amino acids: CASSFGAAGYNEQFF. CDR3 nucleotide sequence: TGTGCCAGCAGTTTCGGGGCAGCGGGCTACAATGAGCAGTTCTTC.

The chain uses TRBV3-1 and TRBJ2-5; D is possibly TRBD2 (5 bases). With the DNA end fitting TRBJ2-1 better, the J assignment may be wrong. This CDR3 is built from 14 residues. From germline, CDR1 is LGHDT and CDR2 YNNKEL (reference sequence). The CDR3 reads CASSQVGTYNEQFF. The CDR3 nucleotides read TGTGCCAGCAGCCAAGTCGGGACCTACAATGAGCAGTTCTTC.

This clonotype has only a few counts. This chain links TRBV20-1 with TRBJ1-1, with 9 bases that match TRBD1. CDR1 and CDR2 (germline): DFQATT, SNEGSKA (reference sequence). Trimming cost V 4 bases and J 5 bases; bases outside gene matches: 8. This CDR3 region has 14 residues. CDR3 amino acids: CSATGGQGRTEAFF. The CDR3, as DNA: TGCAGTGCTACGGGTGGACAGGGGCGAACTGAAGCTTTCTTT.

This clonotype was picked up a small number of times. The V and J genes are TRBV7-9 and TRBJ2-7; TRBD2 might be the D (6 bases). V was pared by 5 bases and J by 1 base, with 21 bases between. There are 17 residues in the CDR3. Germline V lookup: CDR1 SEHNR, CDR2 FQNEAQ (reference sequence). CDR3 loop: CASSPRGAGLGSYEQYF. In DNA, the CDR3 is TGTGCCAGCAGCCCCCGAGGTGCGGGATTAGGATCCTACGAGCAGTACTTC.

The CDR3 loop is CASSEQRGNEQFF. In nucleotides, the CDR3 is TGTGCCAGCAGTGAACAGCGGGGGAATGAGCAGTTCTTC. This chain links TRBV2 with TRBJ2-5; 8 nucleotides agree with TRBD2. Matching the DNA end better, TRBJ2-1 makes the J call doubtful. CDR3 length: 13 amino acids. Germline lookup yields CDR1 SNHLY and CDR2 FYNNEI.

This clonotype was observed a handful of times. This sequence joins TRBV4-2 and TRBJ2-1, with 11 bases fitting TRBD2. V lost 1 base and J lost 8; bases outside the gene matches: 4. The CDR3 is 15 residues long. Looked up from germline, CDR1 is LGHNA and CDR2 is YNFKEQ. In DNA form, the CDR3 reads TGTGCCAGCAGCCAAGGGCTAGCGGGGGGATATGAGCAGTTCTTC. It is translated as CASSQGLAGGYEQFF.

This clonotype has only a few counts. CDR3 DNA sequence: TGCAGTGCAGCCGTACCCCGGGGGGAACAAGAGACCCAGTACTTC. Encoded protein: CSAAVPRGEQETQYF. The chain employs TRBV20-1 and TRBJ2-5; 7 nucleotides agree with TRBD2. Looked up from germline, CDR1 is DFQATT and CDR2 is SNEGSKA (reference sequence). J lost 2 bases, V lost 6 bases, and 12 bases had no gene match. This CDR3 comprises 15 residues.

The table lists this clonotype with a few counts. The chain uses TRBV7-8 and TRBJ2-7; D uncertain. Germline CDR1 is SGHVS and CDR2 is FQNEAQ. The CDR3 loop spans 13 amino acids. Trimming removed 5 bases from V and 3 bases from J, with 11 bases in between. This CDR3 is CASSPTADYEQYF. CDR3 nucleotide sequence: TGTGCCAGCAGCCCGACGGCAGACTACGAGCAGTACTTC. The full variable domain, completed using reference TRBV7-8 and TRBJ2-7, is GAGVSQSPRYKVAKRGQDVALRCDPISGHVSLFWYQQALGQGPEFLTYFQNEAQLDKSGLPSDRFFAERPEGSVSTLKIQRTQQEDSAVYLCASSPTADYEQYFGPGTRLTVT.

This chain joins TRBV12-3 or TRBV12-4 and TRBJ2-3; 7 nucleotides agree with TRBD2. The CDR3 totals 14 residues. J was trimmed by 2 bases and V by 3 bases; bases with no gene match: 2. The chain's CDR3 is CASSFGTTTDTQYF. CDR3 in DNA: TGTGCCAGCAGTTTCGGGACTACCACAGATACGCAGTATTTT.

V gene TRBV20-1 combines with J gene TRBJ1-6; 7 bases are a match to TRBD1. After removal of 6 bases from V and 10 bases from J, the junction contained 12 bases not matched to a gene. The CDR3 loop spans 14 amino acids. In germline, CDR1 is DFQATT, CDR2 SNEGSKA (reference sequence). The CDR3 region is CSAPPGTDASPLHF. CDR3 nucleotides: TGCAGTGCGCCTCCCGGGACAGATGCCTCACCCCTCCACTTT.

The table lists this clonotype with a count of one. This chain uses TRBV2 with TRBJ2-6, with a possible D match to TRBD1 (6 bases). This CDR3 spans 15 amino acids. The V gene's germline CDR1 is SNHLY and CDR2 FYNNEI. V gave up 5 bases and J gave up 2 bases, with 10 bases separating them. This CDR3 is CASSLNRAGANVLTF. CDR3 in DNA: TGTGCCAGCAGTCTGAACAGGGCTGGGGCCAACGTCCTGACTTTC.

The chain uses TRBV4-1 and TRBJ2-5, with a possible D match to TRBD2 (5 bases). The J call is in doubt because the DNA end fits TRBJ2-1 better. Germline V gene data show CDR1 as MGHRA and CDR2 as YSYEKL. CDR3 length: 16 amino acids. The CDR3 DNA reads TGCGCCAGCAGCGATTGGGCAGGCAGGAGGTACAATGAGCAGTTCTTC. This gives the protein CASSDWAGRRYNEQFF.

The chain is built from TRBV12-5 and TRBJ2-7; D might be TRBD1 (5 bases). The V gene lost 5 bases and the J gene lost 5 bases, with 19 bases spanning the gap. The CDR3 has 15 amino acids. From germline, CDR1 is LGHNT and CDR2 FRNRAP. This CDR3 reads CASGPNVGVLNEQYF. The DNA of the CDR3 is TGTGCTAGTGGTCCCAACGTAGGGGTTTTGAACGAGCAGTACTTC. The full variable domain, with the rest looked up from reference TRBV12-5 and TRBJ2-7, is DARVTQTPRHKVTEMGQEVTMRCQPILGHNTVFWYRQTMMQGLELLAYFRNRAPLDDSGMPKDRFSAEMPDATLATLKIQPSEPRDSAVYFCASGPNVGVLNEQYFGPGTRLTVT.

This clonotype was observed at least ten times. The chain combines TRBV4-1 with TRBJ1-4, with TRBD1 matching 9 bases. Germline-derived CDR1 and CDR2 are MGHRA and YSYEKL. This CDR3 region has 16 residues. After removal of 0 bases from V and 5 bases from J, the junction contained 4 bases not matched to a gene. The CDR3, as DNA: TGCGCCAGCAGCCAAGAAAGAGGGACAGGGAATGAAAAACTGTTTTTT. Protein product: CASSQERGTGNEKLFF.

The rearrangement uses TRBV9 and TRBJ2-5; weak D call: TRBD2 (6 bases). Judging by the DNA end, TRBJ2-7 fits better; the J call may be wrong. The CDR3 is made up of 14 amino acids. Germline CDR1 and CDR2: SGDLS and YYNGEE. The CDR3 DNA reads as TGTGCCAGCAGCACTGGAGGGATCTCCTACGAGCAGTACTTC. Translating gives CASSTGGISYEQYF.

CDR3 coding DNA: TGCGCCAGCAAGCCTAGCGGGGACCCTCCGAACACCGGGGAGCTGTTTTTT. Translation: CASKPSGDPPNTGELFF. The J gene is TRBJ2-2, the V gene TRBV5-1; 9 bases map to TRBD2. The CDR3 spans 17 residues. Germline trimming cut 6 bases from V and 0 bases from J; bases unmatched to any gene: 9. The V gene's germline CDR1 is SGHRS and CDR2 YFSETQ. Variable domain in full (rest from reference TRBV5-1 and TRBJ2-2): KAGVTQTPRYLIKTRGQQVTLSCSPISGHRSVSWYQQTPGQGLQFLFEYFSETQRNKGNFPGRFSGRQFSNSRSEMNVSTLELGDSALYLCASKPSGDPPNTGELFFGEGSRLTVL.

Only a few counts were recorded for this clonotype. The J gene is TRBJ2-5, the V gene TRBV12-3 or TRBV12-4; TRBD2 aligns across 11 bases. CDR3 size: 16 residues. Trimming at V came to 4 bases and at J to 5 bases, leaving 9 bases not matched to a gene. CDR3 sequence (DNA): TGTGCCAGCAGTTCCCGACTAGCGGGATCACCGGAGACCCAGTACTTC. It specifies CASSSRLAGSPETQYF.